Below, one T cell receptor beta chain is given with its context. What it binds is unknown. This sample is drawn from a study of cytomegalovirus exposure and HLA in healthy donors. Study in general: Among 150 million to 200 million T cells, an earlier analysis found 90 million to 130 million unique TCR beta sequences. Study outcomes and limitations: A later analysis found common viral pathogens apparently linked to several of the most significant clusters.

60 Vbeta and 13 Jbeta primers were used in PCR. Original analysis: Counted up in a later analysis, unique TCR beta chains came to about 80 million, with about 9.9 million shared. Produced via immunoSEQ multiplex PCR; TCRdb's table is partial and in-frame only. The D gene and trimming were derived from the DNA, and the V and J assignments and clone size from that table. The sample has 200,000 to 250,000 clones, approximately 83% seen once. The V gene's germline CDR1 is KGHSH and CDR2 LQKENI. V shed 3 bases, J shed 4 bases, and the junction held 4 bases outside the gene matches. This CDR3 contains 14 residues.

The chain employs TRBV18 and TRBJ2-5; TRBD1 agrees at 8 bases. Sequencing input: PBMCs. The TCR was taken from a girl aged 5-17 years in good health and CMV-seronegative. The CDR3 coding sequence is TGTGCCAGCTCACCCTTGGACAGGGTAGAGACCCAGTACTTC. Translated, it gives CASSPLDRVETQYF.